The TCR beta chain under discussion was sequenced for a study of Ad26.COV2.S vaccination and SARS-CoV-2 variants. Sequencing used immunoSEQ multiplex PCR; TCRdb keeps in-frame clones, though not all of them. Among roughly 420,000 clones listed, approximately 90% were seen once. The treatment here: around 19 received Ad26.COV2.S at low or high dose, single or two shots; about five received placebo; per-sample allocation not given. All samples were drawn on day 63, counting from the first vaccine or placebo injection. The CDR3 consists of 16 residues. Germline lookup yields CDR1 SGHVS and CDR2 FNYEAQ. The V and J ends lost 3 bases and 9 bases, in that order; junction bases with no gene match: 10.

The sequenced sample was peripheral blood, obtained in a trial of Ad26.COV2.S vaccine versus placebo. The TCR originated in a person aged 18 to 65 who received the Ad26.COV2.S COVID-19 vaccine or a placebo. This rearrangement joins TRBV7-6 to TRBJ2-2; 10 bases line up with TRBD2. CDR3 in DNA: TGTGCCAGCAGCTTTCCCACTAGCGGGGTTAATAGGGAGCTGTTTTTT. Residues: CASSFPTSGVNRELFF.